These 31 T cell receptor beta chains were sequenced from one sample in a study of vaccination effects on CD4 cells after COVID-19. Sequenced by immunoSEQ multiplex PCR; TCRdb stores in-frame clones only, minus some. This sample has about 45,000 clones, with about 75% found just once. Their cognate antigens are unknown. Sequencing followed a ViraFEST assay step that expanded antigen-specific CD4+ T cells with viral peptide pools. When around nine days of culture had elapsed, CD4+ T cells were isolated. This individual tested PCR-positive for SARS-CoV-2 infection between March and December 2020. This sample comprised CD4+ T cells from PBMCs cultured with a peptide pool, obtained before COVID-19 vaccination. The source of these receptors is a human donor who had a prior SARS-CoV-2 infection.

The rearrangement uses TRBV5-4 and TRBJ1-1; 8 nucleotides match TRBD1. The CDR3 has 15 residues. V shed 4 bases, J shed 3 bases, and the junction held 8 bases outside the gene matches. Germline CDR1 is SGHNT and CDR2 is YYREEE (reference sequence). In nucleotides, the CDR3 is TGTGCCAGCAGCACCCCCGGGACAGGATACACTGAAGCTTTCTTT. This sequence encodes CASSTPGTGYTEAFF. Complete variable domain (other parts from reference TRBV5-4 and TRBJ1-1): ETGVTQSPTHLIKTRGQQVTLRCSSQSGHNTVSWYQQALGQGPQFIFQYYREEENGRGNFPPRFSGLQFPNYSSELNVNALELDDSALYLCASSTPGTGYTEAFFGQGTRLTVV.

The rearrangement uses TRBV2 and TRBJ1-6, with TRBD1 matching 7 bases. Trimming cost V 10 bases and J 7 bases; bases outside gene matches: 7. The CDR3 is 13 amino acids. The germline gives CDR1 SNHLY, CDR2 FYNNEI. CDR3 sequence: CATGDRVNSPLHF. The CDR3 DNA reads as TGTGCCACGGGAGACAGGGTAAATTCACCCCTCCACTTT. Based on the CDR3 plus reference TRBV2 and TRBJ1-6, the full variable domain is EPEVTQTPSHQVTQMGQEVILRCVPISNHLYFYWYRQILGQKVEFLVSFYNNEISEKSEIFDDQFSVERPDGSNFTLKIRSTKLEDSAMYFCATGDRVNSPLHFGNGTRLTVT.

The chain couples TRBV7-2 to TRBJ2-7; TRBD1 agrees at 7 bases. Germline trimming cut 1 base from V and 3 bases from J; bases unmatched to any gene: 6. The germline V gene encodes CDR1 SGHTA and CDR2 FQGNSA. The CDR3 consists of 15 residues. DNA for the CDR3: TGTGCCAGCAGCTTAGGAGGGGGCACGTTCTACGAGCAGTACTTC. It specifies CASSLGGGTFYEQYF.

V is TRBV6-2 or TRBV6-3 and J is TRBJ2-1; TRBD1 might be the D (6 bases). Germline loops: CDR1 MNHEY, CDR2 SVGEGT. V was cut by 6 bases and J by 1 base, with 7 bases left in between. The CDR3 runs 13 residues. In DNA, the CDR3 is TGTGCCAGCAGCGGACAGTCCTACAATGAGCAGTTCTTC. Its protein is CASSGQSYNEQFF.

The genes are TRBV5-6 and TRBJ2-1; D tentatively fits TRBD1 or TRBD2 (5 bases each). V lost 0 bases and J 13 bases, leaving 11 bases between the germline ends. Germline V CDR1 and CDR2: SGHDT, YYEEEE. The CDR3 runs to 12 residues. CDR3 loop: CASSLVRDPQFF. In DNA, the CDR3 is TGTGCCAGCAGCTTGGTACGGGACCCCCAGTTCTTC. Looking up the rest from reference TRBV5-6 and TRBJ2-1 gives the full variable domain: DAGVTQSPTHLIKTRGQQVTLRCSPKSGHDTVSWYQQALGQGPQFIFQYYEEEERQRGNFPDRFSGHQFPNYSSELNVNALLLGDSALYLCASSLVRDPQFFGPGTRLTVL.

The chain has TRBV29-1 and TRBJ2-5, with TRBD1 identical over 9 bases. Germline assignment: CDR1 SQVTM and CDR2 ANQGSEA. After removal of 3 bases from V and 4 bases from J, the junction contained 6 bases not matched to a gene. The CDR3 is 14 residues long. Here the CDR3 DNA reads TGCAGCGTTGAGTGGGACAGGGTTAGAGAGACCCAGTACTTC. Amino acids: CSVEWDRVRETQYF.

This clone was detected once. The chain combines TRBV11-3 with TRBJ2-7, with 13 bases fitting TRBD2. The germline CDR1 and CDR2 sequences are SGHNT and YENEEA. The junction had 13 bases not matched to a gene; V was cut back by 1 base and J by 7 bases. The CDR3 sequence is 18 residues long. As DNA, the CDR3 is TGTGCCAGCAGCTTAGGAGGGACTAGCGGGATTGGTGTGGGAGAGCAGTACTTC. Its translation: CASSLGGTSGIGVGEQYF. The full variable domain, in which reference TRBV11-3 and TRBJ2-7 provide the parts outside the CDR3, is EAGVVQSPRYKIIEKKQPVAFWCNPISGHNTLYWYLQNLGQGPELLIRYENEEAVDDSQLPKDRFSAERLKGVDSTLKIQPAELGDSAVYLCASSLGGTSGIGVGEQYFGPGTRLTVT.

This clone has a single count. V is TRBV4-2 and J is TRBJ2-7; a weak D match, TRBD2 (7 bases). V lost 4 bases to trimming and J lost 5 bases, with 18 bases between them. Germline V lookup: CDR1 LGHNA, CDR2 YNFKEQ. CDR3 length: 15 residues. The CDR3 spells CASSPTPRGADEQYF. The DNA of the CDR3 is TGTGCCAGCAGCCCTACGCCACGGGGGGCGGACGAGCAGTACTTC.

The chain links TRBV11-2 to TRBJ2-1; 7 bases are shared with TRBD2. The CDR3 covers 13 residues. V shed 1 base, J shed 6 bases, and the junction held 0 bases outside the gene matches. Germline assignment: CDR1 SGHAT and CDR2 FQNNGV. The CDR3 loop is CASSLGLANEQFF. The CDR3 coding sequence is TGTGCCAGCAGCTTAGGACTAGCCAATGAGCAGTTCTTC.

The rearrangement uses TRBV6-5 and TRBJ1-1; D is perhaps TRBD1 (6 bases). CDR3 length equals 14 residues. Looked up from germline, CDR1 is MNHEY and CDR2 is SVGAGI. V lost 5 bases to trimming and J lost 1 base, with 11 bases between them. This CDR3 reads CASSPRTENTEAFF. The CDR3 DNA follows: TGTGCCAGCAGTCCTCGGACAGAGAACACTGAAGCTTTCTTT.

The J gene is TRBJ1-2, the V gene TRBV2, with 8 bases fitting TRBD1. In germline, CDR1 is SNHLY, CDR2 FYNNEI. The V segment lost 5 bases and the J segment 4 bases; nucleotides outside the gene matches: 12. This CDR3 has 16 residues. The CDR3: CASSPFPGTGGYGYTF. The DNA of the CDR3 is TGTGCCAGCAGTCCTTTTCCCGGGACAGGCGGCTATGGCTACACCTTC.

The chain joins TRBV7-2 to TRBJ1-2; D unclear. This CDR3 is 17 amino acids long. The ends were cut back, 5 bases at V and 3 bases at J, with 22 bases in the middle. The germline V gene has CDR1 SGHTA and CDR2 FQGNSA. CDR3: CASSTLGRGSRHYGYTF. In DNA, the CDR3 is TGTGCCAGCAGCACCCTTGGGCGGGGATCAAGACACTATGGCTACACCTTC.

The rearrangement joins TRBV11-3 to TRBJ2-1; no firm D call. This CDR3 spans 13 amino acids. Germline V gene sequence: CDR1 SGHNT, CDR2 YENEEA. V was clipped by 0 bases and J by 10 bases, with 10 bases between them. The CDR3 DNA is TGTGCCAGCAGCTTAGATAGGAGCCCCGAGCAGTTCTTC. Protein: CASSLDRSPEQFF.

The rearrangement joins TRBV30 to TRBJ1-2; TRBD1 agrees at 11 bases. The CDR3 runs to 13 residues. Germline values: CDR1 GTSNPN, CDR2 SVGIG (reference sequence). J lost 7 bases, V lost 8 bases, and 9 bases had no gene match. The CDR3: CARNRDRGFGYTF. CDR3 sequence (DNA): TGTGCCCGAAATAGGGACAGGGGGTTTGGCTACACCTTC.

This clone has a single count. The J gene is TRBJ2-7, the V gene TRBV7-3; 13 bases are a match to TRBD2. The V gene's germline CDR1 is SGHTA and CDR2 FQGTGA. The CDR3 sequence is 17 residues long. Trimming took 5 bases from V and 7 from J; bases not matched to a gene: 14. The CDR3 DNA follows: TGTGCCAGCAGCCTCGGACTAGCGGGAGACCTCCGTTGGGAGCAGTACTTC. Residues: CASSLGLAGDLRWEQYF.

The rearrangement joins TRBV7-2 to TRBJ2-5, with 7 nucleotides matching TRBD1. CDR3 length: 14 residues. The junction had 7 bases not matched to a gene; V was cut back by 5 bases and J by 4 bases. The V gene's germline CDR1 is SGHTA and CDR2 FQGNSA. The CDR3 DNA sequence: TGTGCCAGCAGCCCCGATCGACAGGGAGAGACCCAGTACTTC. Amino acids: CASSPDRQGETQYF.

For this clone: The junction departs from germline at one end; a sequencing error may be responsible. This chain connects TRBV7-7 to TRBJ2-7; no reliable D call. Per the germline V gene, CDR1 is SSHAT and CDR2 is FNYEAQ (reference sequence). The CDR3 totals 13 residues. The CDR3 nucleotides read TGTGCTAGCAGCTCCGGGCACTCCAGCGAGCAGTACTTC. It specifies CASSSGHSSEQYF.

This sequence joins TRBV5-1 and TRBJ2-5; weak D call: TRBD2 (8 bases). Trimming pared 4 bases from V and 5 bases from J, leaving 27 bases between. The CDR3 extends over 18 amino acids. From germline, CDR1 is SGHRS and CDR2 YFSETQ. This CDR3 is CASSRDSVNSGMSETQYF. The CDR3 coding sequence is TGCGCCAGCAGCCGGGACAGCGTTAATAGCGGGATGTCGGAGACCCAGTACTTC.

As concerns this clone: One end of the junction is discordant with germline, which a read error may explain. This chain joins TRBV7-7 and TRBJ1-1; D gene uncertain. The CDR3 consists of 13 residues. CDR1 is SSHAT, CDR2 FNYEAQ, per germline (reference sequence). CDR3 nucleotides: TGTGCTAGCAGCTTAAAATGGACGCCTGGGGCTTTCTTT. It specifies CASSLKWTPGAFF.

The table lists this clone with a few counts. The chain recombines TRBV18 with TRBJ2-6; 8 nucleotides align to TRBD1. V was clipped by 3 bases and J by 4 bases; unmatched bases: 8. Germline V lookup: CDR1 KGHSH, CDR2 LQKENI. The CDR3 totals 17 residues. CDR3 loop: CASSPEWTGNGANVLTF. In nucleotides, the CDR3 is TGTGCCAGCTCACCGGAATGGACAGGGAACGGGGCCAACGTCCTGACTTTC.

CDR3 amino acids: CASRYAVLTEAFF. The CDR3 nucleotides are TGTGCCAGCAGGTACGCGGTTCTTACTGAAGCTTTCTTT. This chain joins TRBV2 and TRBJ1-1; D not resolved. Germline values: CDR1 SNHLY, CDR2 FYNNEI. V lost 6 bases, J lost 5 bases, and 13 bases lay in between. This CDR3 is 13 amino acids long.

The chain has TRBV7-9 and TRBJ2-5; D perhaps matches TRBD2 (7 bases). The CDR3 is 15 residues long. Germline V gives CDR1 SEHNR, CDR2 FQNEAQ (reference sequence). V dropped 5 bases and J dropped 5 bases, with 18 bases sitting between them. CDR3 amino acids: CASSDTRGAGETQYF. Written as DNA, the CDR3 is TGTGCCAGCAGCGACACCCGGGGGGCTGGGGAGACCCAGTACTTC.

This rearrangement joins TRBV7-2 to TRBJ2-7; the D is unclear. The V and J ends lost 5 bases and 0 bases respectively, with 14 bases between them. The CDR3 loop spans 15 amino acids. Germline loops: CDR1 SGHTA, CDR2 FQGNSA. CDR3 loop: CASSPNPHSSYEQYF. Written as DNA, the CDR3 is TGTGCCAGCAGCCCAAACCCCCACAGCTCCTACGAGCAGTACTTC.

J is TRBJ2-7 and V is TRBV18; D tentatively reads TRBD1 or TRBD2 (5 bases each). Germline-derived CDR1 and CDR2 are KGHSH and LQKENI. V lost 6 bases to trimming and J lost 2 bases, with 20 bases between them. There are 16 residues in the CDR3. The chain's CDR3 is CASSRGALDQTYEQYF. The CDR3 region has the DNA TGTGCCAGCTCCCGAGGGGCGTTAGACCAAACCTACGAGCAGTACTTC. Complete variable domain (other parts from reference TRBV18 and TRBJ2-7): NAGVMQNPRHLVRRRGQEARLRCSPMKGHSHVYWYRQLPEEGLKFMVYLQKENIIDESGMPKERFSAEFPKEGPSILRIQQVVRGDSAAYFCASSRGALDQTYEQYFGPGTRLTVT.

The rearrangement uses TRBV20-1 and TRBJ2-5; D not resolved. V lost 3 bases and J 1 base, leaving 9 bases between the germline ends. Germline loops: CDR1 DFQATT, CDR2 SNEGSKA (reference sequence). The CDR3 sequence is 13 residues long. The CDR3 loop is CSASRHFQETQYF. The CDR3 DNA follows: TGCAGTGCTAGTCGGCACTTCCAAGAGACCCAGTACTTC.

The V gene is TRBV2, the J gene TRBJ2-7, with 12 bases lining up with TRBD2. The CDR3 totals 15 residues. V gave up 5 bases and J gave up 9 bases; unmatched junction bases: 11. CDR1 SNHLY and CDR2 FYNNEI come from the germline V gene. CDR3 sequence (DNA): TGTGCCAGCAGTAGTGGGTCTAGCGGGAGGGCCTGGCAGTACTTC. This translates into CASSSGSSGRAWQYF.

The table lists this clone with a count of one. The chain combines TRBV6-5 with TRBJ1-1; weak D call: TRBD1 (5 bases). The germline V and J ends were trimmed by 2 bases and 4 bases, with 14 bases remaining between them. CDR3 length: 15 residues. Germline CDR1 is MNHEY and CDR2 is SVGAGI. In nucleotides, the CDR3 is TGTGCCAGCAGTTACCCATCTCAGGGAGGCACTGAAGCTTTCTTT. Its translation is CASSYPSQGGTEAFF.

This clone was observed once. This rearrangement joins TRBV24-1 to TRBJ2-7, with 11 bases lining up with TRBD2. Germline V gene lookup returns CDR1 KGHDR and CDR2 SFDVKD. The CDR3 has 16 amino acids. Trimming cost V 3 bases and J 8 bases; bases outside gene matches: 11. The CDR3: CATSDPGTSGPGQQYF. CDR3 sequence (DNA): TGTGCCACCAGTGATCCCGGGACTAGCGGCCCAGGGCAGCAGTACTTC.

The chain joins TRBV3-1 (or the pseudogene TRBV3-2) to TRBJ2-1; tentatively, D is TRBD2 (6 bases). The CDR3 loop spans 17 amino acids. Germline V gene sequence: CDR1 LGHDT, CDR2 YNNKEL (reference sequence). V was cut by 1 base and J by 4 bases, with 17 bases left in between. The CDR3 sequence is CASSQVRRLALYNEQFF. In DNA form, the CDR3 reads TGTGCCAGCAGCCAAGTTAGGCGGCTAGCGTTGTACAATGAGCAGTTCTTC.

This clone was counted a few times. The chain combines TRBV24-1 with TRBJ1-2; D gene uncertain. The CDR3 is made up of 13 amino acids. Per the germline V gene, CDR1 is KGHDR and CDR2 is SFDVKD. Trimming removed 3 bases at V and 3 bases at J, with 7 bases between. The CDR3: CATSDANYYGYTF. CDR3 nucleotides: TGTGCCACCAGTGATGCTAACTACTATGGCTACACCTTC.

The chain joins TRBV5-6 to TRBJ1-2, with D hard to call. The CDR3 is 14 amino acids. Trimming took 1 base from V and 3 from J, leaving 10 bases between them. CDR1 is SGHDT and CDR2 is YYEEEE in the germline V gene. CDR3 region: CASSLIRSYYGYTF. CDR3 bases: TGTGCCAGCAGCTTGATACGTAGTTACTATGGCTACACCTTC.